Below, 4 T cell receptor beta chains from the same sample are listed, as sequenced in a study of T cells in Graves' hyperthyroidism and ophthalmopathy. RNA transcripts were the template for amplifying TCR beta CDR3 regions. TCR CDR3 underwent first-round RT-PCR with the HTBI primer set. TCRdb processed the multiplex PCR reads anew with MiXCR; each CDR3 protein has one entry. The sample carries hundreds of thousands of distinct CDR3 sequences, roughly 37% recorded once. Source material: blood. These receptors all come from a man aged 18 to 29 with Graves' hyperthyroidism.

The gene calls are TRBV12-5 and TRBJ2-2, with D hard to call. V dropped 2 bases and J dropped 4 bases, with 5 bases sitting between them. The CDR3 covers 13 residues. Germline-derived CDR1 and CDR2 are LGHNT and FRNRAP. DNA for the CDR3: TGTGCTAGTGGTTTGCTTGGCACCGGGGAGCTGTTTTTT. It codes for CASGLLGTGELFF.

Ten or more counts support this clonotype. This chain uses TRBV15 with TRBJ2-5; D gene unclear. V dropped 3 bases and J dropped 4 bases, with 12 bases sitting between them. The CDR3 consists of 14 residues. Germline V gene data show CDR1 as LNHNV and CDR2 as YYDKDF (reference sequence). The CDR3 nucleotides are TGTGCCACCAGCAGTAGCTGGGGTCGAGAGACCCAGTACTTC. Encoded protein: CATSSSWGRETQYF.

V gene TRBV29-1 combines with J gene TRBJ2-1; D ambiguous. CDR3 length equals 16 residues. V lost 1 base, J lost 0 bases, and 13 bases lay in between. Per the germline V gene, CDR1 is SQVTM and CDR2 is ANQGSEA. Here the CDR3 reads CSVEGTELSSYNEQFF. The CDR3 DNA reads as TGCAGCGTTGAAGGGACGGAACTATCCTCCTACAATGAGCAGTTCTTC.

This clonotype was observed many times. The chain couples TRBV19 to TRBJ2-5, with no clear D. The CDR3 covers 11 residues. V was shortened by 9 bases and J by 9 bases, with 14 bases between the two germline ends. Germline V lookup: CDR1 LNHDA, CDR2 SQIVND (reference sequence). As DNA, the CDR3 is TGTGCCAGCGGAGACCCTATTTCCCAGTACTTC. Amino acids: CASGDPISQYF. The full variable domain, its missing parts supplied by reference TRBV19 and TRBJ2-5, is DGGITQSPKYLFRKEGQNVTLSCEQNLNHDAMYWYRQDPGQGLRLIYYSQIVNDFQKGDIAEGYSVSREKKESFPLTVTSAQKNPTAFYLCASGDPISQYFGPGTRLLVL.